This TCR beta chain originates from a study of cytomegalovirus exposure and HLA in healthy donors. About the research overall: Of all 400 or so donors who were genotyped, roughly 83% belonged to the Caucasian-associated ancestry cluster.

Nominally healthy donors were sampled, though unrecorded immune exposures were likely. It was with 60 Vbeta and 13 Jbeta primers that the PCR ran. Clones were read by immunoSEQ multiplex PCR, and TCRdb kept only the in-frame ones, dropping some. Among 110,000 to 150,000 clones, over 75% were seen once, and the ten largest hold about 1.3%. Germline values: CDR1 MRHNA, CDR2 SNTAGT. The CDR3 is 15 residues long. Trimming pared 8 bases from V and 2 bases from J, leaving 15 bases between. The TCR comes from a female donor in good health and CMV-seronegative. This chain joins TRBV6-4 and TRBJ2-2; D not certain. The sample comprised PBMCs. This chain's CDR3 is CASRLTTFNTGELFF. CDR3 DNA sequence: TGTGCCAGCCGACTGACGACGTTTAACACCGGGGAGCTGTTTTTT.